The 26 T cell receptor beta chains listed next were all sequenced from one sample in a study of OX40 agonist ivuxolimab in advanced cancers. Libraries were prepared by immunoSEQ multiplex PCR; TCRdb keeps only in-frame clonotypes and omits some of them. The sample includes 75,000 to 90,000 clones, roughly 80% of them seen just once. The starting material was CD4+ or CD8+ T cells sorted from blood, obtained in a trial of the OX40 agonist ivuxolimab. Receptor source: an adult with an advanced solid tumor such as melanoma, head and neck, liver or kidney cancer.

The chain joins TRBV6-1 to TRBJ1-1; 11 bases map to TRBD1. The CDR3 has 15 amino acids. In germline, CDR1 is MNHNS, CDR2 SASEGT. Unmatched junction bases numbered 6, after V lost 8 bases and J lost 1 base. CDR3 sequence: CASRPGQGENTEAFF. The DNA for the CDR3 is TGTGCCAGCCGCCCGGGACAGGGGGAGAACACTGAAGCTTTCTTT.

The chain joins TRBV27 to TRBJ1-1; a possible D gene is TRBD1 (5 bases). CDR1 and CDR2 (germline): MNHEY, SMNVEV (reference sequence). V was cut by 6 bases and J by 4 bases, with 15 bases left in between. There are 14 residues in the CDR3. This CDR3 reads CASRISGTRTEAFF. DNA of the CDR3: TGTGCCAGCAGAATATCCGGGACTCGCACTGAAGCTTTCTTT.

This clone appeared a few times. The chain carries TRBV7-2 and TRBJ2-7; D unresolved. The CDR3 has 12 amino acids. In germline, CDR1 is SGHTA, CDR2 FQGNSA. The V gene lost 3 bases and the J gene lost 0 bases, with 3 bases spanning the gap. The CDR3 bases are TGTGCCAGCAGCTTGAGCTCCTACGAGCAGTACTTC. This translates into CASSLSSYEQYF.

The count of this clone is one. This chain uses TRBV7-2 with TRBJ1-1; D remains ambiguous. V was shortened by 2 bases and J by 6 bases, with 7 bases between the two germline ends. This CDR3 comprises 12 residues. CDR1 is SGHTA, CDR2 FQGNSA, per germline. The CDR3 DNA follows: TGTGCCAGCAGCTTATTAGGGTCTGAAGCTTTCTTT. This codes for CASSLLGSEAFF. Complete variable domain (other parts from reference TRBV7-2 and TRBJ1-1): GAGVSQSPSNKVTEKGKDVELRCDPISGHTALYWYRQSLGQGLEFLIYFQGNSAPDKSGLPSDRFSAERTGGSVSTLTIQRTQQEDSAVYLCASSLLGSEAFFGQGTRLTVV.

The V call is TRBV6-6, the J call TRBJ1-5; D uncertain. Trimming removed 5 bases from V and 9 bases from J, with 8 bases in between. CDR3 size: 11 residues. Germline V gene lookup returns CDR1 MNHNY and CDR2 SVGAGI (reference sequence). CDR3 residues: CASSEYGPQHF. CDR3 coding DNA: TGTGCCAGCAGTGAGTATGGGCCCCAGCATTTT.

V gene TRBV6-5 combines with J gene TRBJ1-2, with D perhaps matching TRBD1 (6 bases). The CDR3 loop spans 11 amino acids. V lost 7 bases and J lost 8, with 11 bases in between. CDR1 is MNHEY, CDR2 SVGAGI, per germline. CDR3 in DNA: TGTGCCAGCAACGGGGGGGCGGGCTACACCTTC. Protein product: CASNGGAGYTF.

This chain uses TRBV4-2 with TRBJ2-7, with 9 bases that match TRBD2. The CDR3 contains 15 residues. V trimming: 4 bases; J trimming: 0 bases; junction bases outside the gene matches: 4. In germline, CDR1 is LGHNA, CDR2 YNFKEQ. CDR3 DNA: TGTGCCAGCAGCCGCAGACTAGCGGACTCCTACGAGCAGTACTTC. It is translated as CASSRRLADSYEQYF.

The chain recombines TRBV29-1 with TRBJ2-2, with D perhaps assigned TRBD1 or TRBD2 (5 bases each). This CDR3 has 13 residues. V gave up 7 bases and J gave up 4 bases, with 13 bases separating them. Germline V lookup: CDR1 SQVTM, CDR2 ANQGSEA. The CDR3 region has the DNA TGCAGCGCGAGGGACGGAAGCACCGGGGAGCTGTTTTTT. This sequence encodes CSARDGSTGELFF.

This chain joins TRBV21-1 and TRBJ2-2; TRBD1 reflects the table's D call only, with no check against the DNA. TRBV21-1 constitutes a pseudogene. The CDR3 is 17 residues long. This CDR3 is CASSKGSGDRGTGELFF. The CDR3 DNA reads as TGTGCCAGCAGCAAGGGGTCAGGGGACAGGGGAACCGGGGAGCTGTTTTTT.

CDR3 loop: CASSFALAGGPGTQYF. The CDR3 coding sequence is TGTGCCAGCAGTTTCGCACTAGCGGGGGGGCCGGGGACCCAGTACTTC. The chain recombines TRBV27 with TRBJ2-5, with 13 bases identical to TRBD2. The V segment lost 3 bases and the J segment 7 bases; nucleotides outside the gene matches: 8. Germline assignment: CDR1 MNHEY and CDR2 SMNVEV (reference sequence). This CDR3 contains 16 residues.

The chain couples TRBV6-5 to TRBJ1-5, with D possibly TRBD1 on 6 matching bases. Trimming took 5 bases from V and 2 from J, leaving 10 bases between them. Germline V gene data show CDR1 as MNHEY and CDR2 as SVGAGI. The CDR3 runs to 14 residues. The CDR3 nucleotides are TGTGCCAGCAGTGGGGGCAGGGGCAATCAGCCCCAGCATTTT. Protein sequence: CASSGGRGNQPQHF.

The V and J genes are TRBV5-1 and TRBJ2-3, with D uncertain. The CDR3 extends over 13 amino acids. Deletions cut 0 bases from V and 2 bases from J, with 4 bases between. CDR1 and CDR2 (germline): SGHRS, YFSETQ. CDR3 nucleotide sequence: TGCGCCAGCAGCTTGGCCGTCACAGATACGCAGTATTTT. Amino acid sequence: CASSLAVTDTQYF.

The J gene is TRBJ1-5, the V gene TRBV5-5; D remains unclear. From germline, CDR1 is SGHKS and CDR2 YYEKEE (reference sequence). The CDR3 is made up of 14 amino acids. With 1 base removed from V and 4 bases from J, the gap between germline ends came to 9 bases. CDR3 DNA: TGTGCCAGCAGCTTGTTGACGGTGAATCAGCCCCAGCATTTT. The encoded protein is CASSLLTVNQPQHF.

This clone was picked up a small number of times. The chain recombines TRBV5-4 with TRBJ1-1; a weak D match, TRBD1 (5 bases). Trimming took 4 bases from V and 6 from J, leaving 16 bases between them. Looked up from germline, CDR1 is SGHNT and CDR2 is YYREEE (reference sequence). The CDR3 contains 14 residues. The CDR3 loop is CASSGGPERAEAFF. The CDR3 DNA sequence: TGTGCCAGCAGCGGGGGACCTGAGAGGGCTGAAGCTTTCTTT.

CDR3 bases: TGTGCCATCAGTGATGGGGGCCTCTCGATGAGGACTGAAGCTTTCTTT. Residues: CAISDGGLSMRTEAFF. The rearrangement uses TRBV10-3 and TRBJ1-1; possibly TRBD1 for D (6 bases). The CDR3 contains 16 residues. Germline V lookup: CDR1 ENHRY, CDR2 SYGVKD. V was shortened by 3 bases and J by 5 bases, with 19 bases between the two germline ends.

The CDR3, as DNA: TGTGCCAGCAGCCGCCGGGATGTCGGGGAGCTGTTTTTT. Encoded protein: CASSRRDVGELFF. The V gene is TRBV7-2, the J gene TRBJ2-2; D is perhaps TRBD2 (5 bases). There are 13 residues in the CDR3. The V and J ends lost 5 bases and 7 bases respectively, with 11 bases between them. Germline assignment: CDR1 SGHTA and CDR2 FQGNSA.

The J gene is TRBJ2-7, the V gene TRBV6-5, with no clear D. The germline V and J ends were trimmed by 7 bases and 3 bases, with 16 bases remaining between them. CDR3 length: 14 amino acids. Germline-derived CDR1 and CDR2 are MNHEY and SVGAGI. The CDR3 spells CASKYSWGDYEQYF. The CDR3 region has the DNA TGTGCCAGCAAATACAGCTGGGGTGACTACGAGCAGTACTTC.

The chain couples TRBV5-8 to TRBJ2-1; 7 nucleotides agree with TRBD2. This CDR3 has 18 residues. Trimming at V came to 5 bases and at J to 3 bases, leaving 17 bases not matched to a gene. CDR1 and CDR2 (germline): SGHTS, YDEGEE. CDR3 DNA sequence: TGTGCCAGCAGTCAAGGTCTAGCGGCCACATCCCTCTACAATGAGCAGTTCTTC. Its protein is CASSQGLAATSLYNEQFF.

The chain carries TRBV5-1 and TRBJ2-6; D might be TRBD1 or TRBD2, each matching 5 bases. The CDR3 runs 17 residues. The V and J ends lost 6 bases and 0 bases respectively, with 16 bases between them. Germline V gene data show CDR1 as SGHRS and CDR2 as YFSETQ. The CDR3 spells CASTLGVHLSGANVLTF. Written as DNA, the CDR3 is TGCGCCAGCACCCTGGGGGTCCACCTCTCTGGGGCCAACGTCCTGACTTTC.

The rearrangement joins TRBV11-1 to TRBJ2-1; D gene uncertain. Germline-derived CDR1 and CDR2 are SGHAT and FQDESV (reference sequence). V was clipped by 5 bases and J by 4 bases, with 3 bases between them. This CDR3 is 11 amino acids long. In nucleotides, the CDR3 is TGTGCCAGCAGCGGGTACAATGAGCAGTTCTTC. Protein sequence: CASSGYNEQFF.

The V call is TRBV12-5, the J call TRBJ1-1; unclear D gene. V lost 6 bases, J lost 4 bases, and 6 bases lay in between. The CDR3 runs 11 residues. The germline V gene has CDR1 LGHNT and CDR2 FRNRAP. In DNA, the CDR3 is TGTGCTAGTGGACGCCCCACTGAAGCTTTCTTT. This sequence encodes CASGRPTEAFF.

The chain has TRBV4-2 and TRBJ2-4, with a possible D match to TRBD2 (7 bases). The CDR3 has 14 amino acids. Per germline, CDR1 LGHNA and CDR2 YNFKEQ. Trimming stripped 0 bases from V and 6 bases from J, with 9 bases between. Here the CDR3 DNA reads TGTGCCAGCAGCCAAGACCGGGGGGCAAACATTCAGTACTTC. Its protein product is CASSQDRGANIQYF.

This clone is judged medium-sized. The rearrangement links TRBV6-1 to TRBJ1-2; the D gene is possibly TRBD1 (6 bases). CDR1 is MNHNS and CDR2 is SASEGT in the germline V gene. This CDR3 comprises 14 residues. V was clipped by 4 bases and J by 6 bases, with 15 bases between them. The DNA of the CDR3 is TGTGCCAGCAGTGGGTTGTTAGGGGGAAATGGCTACACCTTC. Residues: CASSGLLGGNGYTF.

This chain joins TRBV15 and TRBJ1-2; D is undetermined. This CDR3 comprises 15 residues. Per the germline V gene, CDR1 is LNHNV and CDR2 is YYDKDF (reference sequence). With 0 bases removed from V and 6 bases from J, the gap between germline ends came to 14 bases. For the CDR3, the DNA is TGTGCCACCAGCAGAGATAGGGCAGGTGTAAATGGCTACACCTTC. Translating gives CATSRDRAGVNGYTF.

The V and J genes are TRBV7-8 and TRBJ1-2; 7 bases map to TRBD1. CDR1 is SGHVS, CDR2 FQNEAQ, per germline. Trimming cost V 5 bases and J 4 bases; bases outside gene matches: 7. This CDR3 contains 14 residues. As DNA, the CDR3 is TGTGCCAGCAGCCCTTTACAGGGGTTCTATGGCTACACCTTC. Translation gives CASSPLQGFYGYTF.

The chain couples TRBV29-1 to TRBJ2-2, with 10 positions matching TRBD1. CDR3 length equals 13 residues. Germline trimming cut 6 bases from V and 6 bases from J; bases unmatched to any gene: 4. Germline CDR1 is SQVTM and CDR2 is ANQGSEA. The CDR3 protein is CSVWTGGPGELFF. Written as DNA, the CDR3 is TGCAGCGTGTGGACAGGGGGTCCCGGGGAGCTGTTTTTT.